This TCR beta chain was sequenced for a study of shared clonotypes between healthy human individuals. Study-level information: Per donor, CD8 memory used one plate, CD8 naive used two, CD4 memory used three and CD4 naive used three. Study-level findings and limits: With few donors, the genetic and exposure-history diversity represented was limited.

Researchers divided each subset's genomic DNA evenly across several immunoSEQ plates. The method was immunoSEQ multiplex PCR; TCRdb's version includes in-frame clones alone and lacks a portion of them. The sample lists hundreds of thousands of clones, about 96% seen once, with about 0.25% in the top ten. This clone was seen a few times. Its antigen is still unknown. Naive CD8 cells lacked CD45RO, underwent positive selection for CCR7 and left out terminally differentiated effector memory CD45RA+ cells. Sequences were obtained from naive CD8+ T cells sorted from blood. This receptor was taken from a man aged 30 to 39 in good health.

The CDR3 spells CASSNRAWNEKLFF. DNA of the CDR3: TGTGCCAGCAGTAACAGGGCCTGGAATGAAAAACTGTTTTTT. The rearrangement links TRBV6-4 to TRBJ1-4; D might be TRBD1 (6 bases). The germline gives CDR1 MRHNA, CDR2 SNTAGT. The CDR3 is 14 residues long. Trimming took 5 bases from V and 5 from J, leaving 12 bases between them.